The T cell receptor (beta chain) under discussion was sequenced for a study of control samples from healthy donors and cancer patients. CDR1 and CDR2 from the germline V gene are SEHNR and FQNEAQ (reference sequence). The CDR3 contains 18 residues. The ends were cut back, 1 base at V and 5 bases at J, with 21 bases in the middle. Profiling relied on immunoSEQ multiplex PCR, and the TCRdb table lists in-frame clones only, not all of them. This repertoire shows around 250,000 clones, over 75% found once; its top ten account for less than 15%. This clonotype was sampled from a woman aged 60 to 75 with lung cancer. The chain employs TRBV7-9 and TRBJ1-5, with D hard to call. The sequenced sample was PBMCs. CDR3 in amino acids: CASSLGIGVRSPDQPQHF. CDR3 DNA: TGTGCCAGCAGCTTAGGAATTGGAGTCAGGTCCCCCGATCAGCCCCAGCATTTT.